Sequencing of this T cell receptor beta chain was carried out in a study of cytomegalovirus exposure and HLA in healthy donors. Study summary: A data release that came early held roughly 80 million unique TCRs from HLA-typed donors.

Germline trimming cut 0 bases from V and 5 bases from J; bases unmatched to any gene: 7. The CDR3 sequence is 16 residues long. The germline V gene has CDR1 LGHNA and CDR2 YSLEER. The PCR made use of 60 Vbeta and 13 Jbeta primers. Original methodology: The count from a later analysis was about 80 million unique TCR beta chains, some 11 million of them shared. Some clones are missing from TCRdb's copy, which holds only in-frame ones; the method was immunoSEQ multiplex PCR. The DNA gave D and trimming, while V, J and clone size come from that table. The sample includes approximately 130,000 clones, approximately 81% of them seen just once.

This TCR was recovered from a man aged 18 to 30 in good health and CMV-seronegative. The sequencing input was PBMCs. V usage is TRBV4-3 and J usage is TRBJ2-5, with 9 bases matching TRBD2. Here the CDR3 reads CASSQDFASGAETQYF. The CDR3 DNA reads TGCGCCAGCAGCCAAGATTTCGCTAGCGGGGCCGAGACCCAGTACTTC.